This TCR beta chain was retrieved from a study of T-cell memory formation after mild COVID-19. This clonotype has only a few counts. TCRdb re-called the 5' RACE reads with MiXCR, one entry per CDR3 protein. The data hold about 400,000 distinct CDR3 sequences, with 20% to 25% observed a single time. The length of the CDR3 is 14 residues. With 3 bases clipped from V and 6 bases from J, the junction kept 3 bases outside the gene matches. CDR1 is MGHRA and CDR2 is YSYEKL in the germline V gene. The sequenced sample consisted of PBMCs or a T cell subset sorted from them (not recorded which). This TCR derives from an adult woman who had mild COVID-19 (a few samples of this study predate the infection). Cell type and time point are not known. The chain is built from TRBV4-1 and TRBJ2-7; 12 nucleotides match TRBD1. CDR3 sequence reads: CASSQGQGAREQYF. The CDR3 bases are TGCGCCAGCAGCCAGGGACAGGGGGCTCGCGAGCAGTACTTC.